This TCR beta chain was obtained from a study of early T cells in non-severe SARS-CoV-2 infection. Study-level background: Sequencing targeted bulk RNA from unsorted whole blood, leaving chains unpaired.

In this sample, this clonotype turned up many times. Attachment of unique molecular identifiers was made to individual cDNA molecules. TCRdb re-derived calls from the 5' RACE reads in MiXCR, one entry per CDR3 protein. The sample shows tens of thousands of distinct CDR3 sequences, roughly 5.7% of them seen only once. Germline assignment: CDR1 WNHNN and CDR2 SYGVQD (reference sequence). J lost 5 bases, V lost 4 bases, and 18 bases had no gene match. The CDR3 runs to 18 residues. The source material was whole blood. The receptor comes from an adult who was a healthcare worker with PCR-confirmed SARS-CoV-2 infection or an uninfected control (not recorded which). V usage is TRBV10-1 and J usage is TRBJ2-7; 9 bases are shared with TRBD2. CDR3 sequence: CASSATRRASGMGHEQYF. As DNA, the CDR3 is TGCGCCAGCAGTGCCACCCGCCGGGCTAGCGGGATGGGCCACGAGCAGTACTTC.